Presented here are 27 T cell receptor beta chains from one specimen sequenced in a study of blood T cells in healthy people across ages. Using a J-beta primer mix together with a sample-barcoded 5' primer, a second PCR was run for roughly 6 to 12 cycles. Each CDR3 protein is one row after TCRdb ran MiXCR on the 5' RACE reads. Of under 2 million distinct CDR3 sequences listed, around 35% were seen once; the top ten hold roughly 10%. Sequencing input: blood. These receptors originate from a woman in her twenties or thirties in good health.

The rearrangement uses TRBV7-9 and TRBJ1-2; tentatively, D is TRBD1 (6 bases). There are 17 residues in the CDR3. Germline V lookup: CDR1 SEHNR, CDR2 FQNEAQ (reference sequence). V lost 5 bases and J lost 0, with 19 bases in between. The DNA of the CDR3 is TGTGCCAGCAGCCGCGGGACAATCAAACCGACTAACTATGGCTACACCTTC. This sequence encodes CASSRGTIKPTNYGYTF.

There are a few counts of this clonotype. J is TRBJ2-7 and V is TRBV7-8; D gene uncertain. Trimming removed 6 bases at V and 2 bases at J, with 11 bases between. The CDR3 loop spans 13 amino acids. Germline V lookup: CDR1 SGHVS, CDR2 FQNEAQ. CDR3 protein: CASRTKFTYEQYF. The CDR3 DNA follows: TGTGCCAGCAGGACGAAATTTACCTACGAGCAGTACTTC.

The genes are TRBV29-1 and TRBJ2-7; TRBD1 is a possible D gene (6 bases). From germline, CDR1 is SQVTM and CDR2 ANQGSEA. V lost 4 bases and J lost 3, with 16 bases in between. The CDR3 consists of 14 residues. The CDR3 sequence is CSVALWTAYYEQYF. In DNA, the CDR3 is TGCAGCGTTGCCCTATGGACAGCTTACTACGAGCAGTACTTC.

This clonotype was detected only a few times. The CDR3 nucleotides read TGTGCCAGCAGCCAAGTCGTGGGTTTGGTCGTCCACGAGCAGTACTTC. Amino acids: CASSQVVGLVVHEQYF. This chain links TRBV3-1 with TRBJ2-5, with no clear D. The J call is doubtful: the DNA matches TRBJ2-7 better. CDR1 is LGHDT and CDR2 is YNNKEL in the germline V gene (reference sequence). The CDR3 is 16 residues long.

This clonotype showed up just a few times. The chain joins TRBV4-1 to TRBJ2-1; 7 bases map to TRBD1. Per the germline V gene, CDR1 is MGHRA and CDR2 is YSYEKL. Trimming removed 1 base from V and 9 bases from J; junction bases left unmatched: 9. This CDR3 comprises 15 residues. The chain's CDR3 is CASSQAPGQSIEQFF. DNA of the CDR3: TGCGCCAGCAGCCAAGCCCCGGGACAGTCCATTGAGCAGTTCTTC.

This clonotype appeared a few times. The V call is TRBV20-1, the J call TRBJ2-7; D not resolved. CDR3 length equals 12 residues. The germline CDR1 and CDR2 sequences are DFQATT and SNEGSKA (reference sequence). The germline V and J ends were trimmed by 0 bases and 3 bases, with 6 bases remaining between them. The CDR3: CSAREENYEQYF. Here the CDR3 DNA reads TGCAGTGCTAGAGAAGAAAACTACGAGCAGTACTTC.

V and J are TRBV6-6 and TRBJ1-1, with 7 bases identical to TRBD1. CDR1 is MNHNY and CDR2 is SVGAGI in the germline V gene (reference sequence). The V gene end was trimmed by 5 bases and the J gene end by 1 base; junction bases not matched to a gene: 7. The CDR3 sequence is 15 residues long. The CDR3 nucleotides read TGTGCCAGCAGTCTGGAGGGGGCTAGGAACACTGAAGCTTTCTTT. As protein: CASSLEGARNTEAFF.

The V and J genes are TRBV29-1 and TRBJ1-4; possible D gene TRBD1, 6 bases. The ends were cut back, 4 bases at V and 1 base at J, with 7 bases in the middle. This CDR3 has 13 residues. Germline assignment: CDR1 SQVTM and CDR2 ANQGSEA. The CDR3 loop reads CSVGGGTNEKLFF. The CDR3 region has the DNA TGCAGCGTTGGAGGGGGAACTAATGAAAAACTGTTTTTT.

This clonotype was detected once. The chain is built from TRBV9 and TRBJ1-1; 7 nucleotides align to TRBD1. The CDR3 sequence is 16 residues long. Losses at the gene ends were 4 bases for V and 0 bases for J; bases not matched to a gene: 9. Germline V gene sequence: CDR1 SGDLS, CDR2 YYNGEE. The CDR3 loop reads CASSKETGTVNTEAFF. CDR3 nucleotide sequence: TGTGCCAGCAGCAAGGAAACCGGGACAGTGAACACTGAAGCTTTCTTT.

This clonotype was seen at least ten times. J is TRBJ2-3 and V is TRBV28, with D uncertain. Germline lookup yields CDR1 MDHEN and CDR2 SYDVKM. V dropped 7 bases and J dropped 5 bases, with 13 bases sitting between them. The CDR3 covers 13 residues. This CDR3 is CASIAPPQDTQYF. CDR3 coding DNA: TGTGCCAGCATCGCACCTCCCCAAGATACGCAGTATTTT. The variable domain in full, completed from reference TRBV28 and TRBJ2-3, reads DVKVTQSSRYLVKRTGEKVFLECVQDMDHENMFWYRQDPGLGLRLIYFSYDVKMKEKGDIPEGYSVSREKKERFSLILESASTNQTSMYLCASIAPPQDTQYFGPGTRLTVL.

The chain carries TRBV9 and TRBJ2-1, with unresolved D. Germline V CDR1 and CDR2: SGDLS, YYNGEE. This CDR3 comprises 15 residues. Trimming took 3 bases from V and 3 from J, leaving 13 bases between them. The CDR3 sequence is CASSGSSPGYNEQFF. The CDR3 bases are TGTGCCAGCAGCGGTTCCTCTCCGGGCTACAATGAGCAGTTCTTC.

The chain has TRBV5-1 and TRBJ2-1; 8 bases align to TRBD2. Germline V lookup: CDR1 SGHRS, CDR2 YFSETQ. The trim removed 3 bases at V and 9 bases at J, leaving 11 bases unmatched. The CDR3 length is 15 residues. The CDR3 coding sequence is TGCGCCAGCAGCTCGGGGGGGAAGGGTTTCGGTGAGCAGTTCTTC. Translating gives CASSSGGKGFGEQFF.

The chain employs TRBV20-1 and TRBJ1-5, with TRBD1 as a possible D gene (6 bases). V shed 7 bases and J shed 0 bases, with 13 bases lying between them. This CDR3 contains 14 residues. Germline values: CDR1 DFQATT, CDR2 SNEGSKA (reference sequence). CDR3 amino acids: CSVTTGYSNQPQHF. As DNA, the CDR3 is TGCAGTGTGACGACAGGTTATAGCAATCAGCCCCAGCATTTT.

This clonotype showed up just a few times. This chain joins TRBV7-8 and TRBJ2-1; 11 bases are shared with TRBD2. Looked up from germline, CDR1 is SGHVS and CDR2 is FQNEAQ. V dropped 1 base and J dropped 9; count of bases not matched to a gene: 8. This CDR3 comprises 16 residues. The CDR3 protein is CASSLGASGRRGEQFF. CDR3 DNA sequence: TGTGCCAGCAGCTTAGGGGCTAGCGGGAGGAGGGGTGAGCAGTTCTTC.

CDR3: CASTTRTGGNYEQYF. CDR3 nucleotides: TGTGCCAGCACGACCCGGACAGGAGGGAACTACGAGCAGTACTTC. The chain has TRBV6-1 and TRBJ2-7, with a tentative D call TRBD1 (7 bases). The germline V gene has CDR1 MNHNS and CDR2 SASEGT. V lost 7 bases to trimming and J lost 3 bases, with 19 bases between them. CDR3 length equals 15 residues.

The gene calls are TRBV20-1 and TRBJ1-5; 9 bases fit TRBD1. Germline CDR1 and CDR2: DFQATT and SNEGSKA (reference sequence). CDR3 size: 13 residues. Trimming took 6 bases from V and 11 from J; bases not matched to a gene: 11. As DNA, the CDR3 is TGCAGTGCAGAATTTGGACAGGGGAGGGCCCAGCATTTT. Translating gives CSAEFGQGRAQHF.

This chain uses TRBV20-1 with TRBJ2-7; 10 nucleotides match TRBD2. Germline CDR1 reads DFQATT; CDR2 reads SNEGSKA (reference sequence). This CDR3 comprises 16 residues. Losses at the gene ends were 4 bases for V and 2 bases for J; bases not matched to a gene: 11. Here the CDR3 DNA reads TGCAGTGCTATCGGACTAGCGGAGCTAAGGCCCTACGAGCAGTACTTC. Encoded protein: CSAIGLAELRPYEQYF.

This chain joins TRBV7-9 and TRBJ2-3, with TRBD2 matching 10 bases. Per the germline V gene, CDR1 is SEHNR and CDR2 is FQNEAQ (reference sequence). Trimming cost V 0 bases and J 4 bases; bases outside gene matches: 7. This CDR3 is 17 amino acids long. The CDR3 loop reads CASSLASSGGKSDTQYF. The CDR3 DNA reads as TGTGCCAGCAGCTTAGCGAGTAGCGGGGGGAAGTCAGATACGCAGTATTTT.

This chain joins TRBV10-3 and TRBJ1-4, with 9 bases matching TRBD1. This CDR3 has 17 amino acids. With V trimmed by 6 bases and J by 3 bases, 11 bases remained unmatched. Germline V gene lookup returns CDR1 ENHRY and CDR2 SYGVKD. This CDR3 reads CAIRAGQGTVANEKLFF. CDR3 bases: TGTGCCATCAGGGCTGGACAGGGGACAGTTGCTAATGAAAAACTGTTTTTT.

The CDR3 loop is CASSVFSSQGWGYTF. CDR3 DNA sequence: TGTGCCAGCAGCGTTTTCTCAAGCCAGGGATGGGGCTACACCTTC. V and J are TRBV9 and TRBJ1-2, with D perhaps matching TRBD1 (5 bases). The CDR3 loop spans 15 amino acids. The V and J ends lost 2 bases and 8 bases respectively, with 19 bases between them. CDR1 and CDR2 from the germline V gene are SGDLS and YYNGEE.

This clonotype has a handful of counts. The chain uses TRBV20-1 and TRBJ1-2; 8 nucleotides align to TRBD1. This CDR3 has 13 amino acids. Germline V CDR1 and CDR2: DFQATT, SNEGSKA (reference sequence). With V trimmed by 1 base and J by 6 bases, 4 bases remained unmatched. The CDR3 loop is CSARVAGGHGYTF. Here the CDR3 DNA reads TGCAGTGCTAGAGTGGCAGGGGGCCATGGCTACACCTTC.

Turning to this clonotype: An end of the junction does not agree with germline; a read error may underlie this. The CDR3 bases are TGTGCCAGCAGGGCGGGACTAGCGGGAGTGGCAGATACGGAGTATTTT. Its protein product is CASRAGLAGVADTEYF. V gene TRBV12-3 or TRBV12-4 combines with J gene TRBJ2-3, with 14 bases lining up with TRBD2. This CDR3 is 16 amino acids long.

V gene TRBV30 combines with J gene TRBJ1-2; D not resolved. V lost 1 base to trimming and J lost 8 bases, with 11 bases between them. The CDR3 length is 12 residues. The germline V gene encodes CDR1 GTSNPN and CDR2 SVGIG (reference sequence). In nucleotides, the CDR3 is TGTGCCTGGAGTGAGTTGGTGGGCGGCTACACCTTC. It is translated as CAWSELVGGYTF.

This clonotype appeared once. The chain combines TRBV4-1 with TRBJ1-3; unclear D gene. This CDR3 comprises 17 residues. CDR1 is MGHRA and CDR2 is YSYEKL in the germline V gene. V dropped 0 bases and J dropped 0 bases, with 12 bases sitting between them. CDR3 in amino acids: CASSQDNTAGSGNTIYF. Written as DNA, the CDR3 is TGCGCCAGCAGCCAAGATAATACAGCTGGCTCTGGAAACACCATATATTTT.

The rearrangement uses TRBV4-1 and TRBJ2-3, with 9 bases fitting TRBD2. V lost 4 bases to trimming and J lost 4 bases; unmatched junction nucleotides: 15. The CDR3 sequence is 18 residues long. From germline, CDR1 is MGHRA and CDR2 YSYEKL. CDR3 sequence: CASSPEPLRSGRSDTQYF. CDR3 nucleotide sequence: TGCGCCAGCAGCCCCGAGCCCTTGCGAAGCGGGAGGTCAGATACGCAGTATTTT.

With respect to this clonotype: At one end, the junction sequence differs from germline, possibly due to a read error. The rearrangement links TRBV7-9 to TRBJ1-2, with D unclear. CDR3 length: 14 amino acids. Per the germline V gene, CDR1 is SEHNR and CDR2 is FQNEAQ (reference sequence). CDR3: CAGSPSLILYGYTF. CDR3 coding DNA: TGTGCCGGCAGCCCCTCACTCATACTATACGGCTACACCTTC. Together with reference TRBV7-9 and TRBJ1-2, the CDR3 gives the full variable domain: DTGVSQNPRHKITKRGQNVTFRCDPISEHNRLYWYRQTLGQGPEFLTYFQNEAQLEKSRLLSDRFSAERPKGSFSTLEIQRTEQGDSAMYLCAGSPSLILYGYTFGSGTRLTVV.

There are many counts of this clonotype. The gene calls are TRBV20-1 and TRBJ2-7; TRBD2 aligns across 11 bases. In germline, CDR1 is DFQATT, CDR2 SNEGSKA (reference sequence). The trim removed 0 bases at V and 4 bases at J, leaving 5 bases unmatched. The CDR3 totals 15 residues. The CDR3 DNA follows: TGCAGTGCTAGAGATCCCCTAGCGGGAGGTTACGAGCAGTACTTC. As protein: CSARDPLAGGYEQYF.